This T cell receptor (beta chain) was captured in a study of blood T cell repertoires in COVID-19. Study details: Italy, Spain and the United States were the sources of the convalescent and acute COVID-19 samples.

Authors' methods: The authors estimated nucleated cell counts from reference gene primer amplification. TCRdb's table, derived via immunoSEQ multiplex PCR, lists solely in-frame clones and lacks some. The V and J calls and clone size were taken over from that table, and D and trimming were inferred from the DNA. The data show some 410,000 clones, around 87% seen once. The CDR3 runs to 12 residues. Trimming removed 2 bases at V and 6 bases at J, with 9 bases between. CDR1 is SGHRS, CDR2 YFSETQ, per germline. The study recruited people aged roughly 18 to 95 years across some 23 US areas. The sample consisted of PBMCs or T cells enriched from blood (not recorded which). This chain links TRBV5-1 with TRBJ2-7; D remains ambiguous. The clonotype comes from a woman aged 25 to 39 with acute COVID-19. CDR3 nucleotides: TGCGCCAGCAGCTTCGTGCCGAGCGAGCAGTACTTC. Protein: CASSFVPSEQYF.